Each of the 28 T cell receptor beta chains below was sequenced from the same sample in a study of technical replicates of blood from a handful of donors. This table comes from immunoSEQ multiplex PCR, and its TCRdb copy is limited to in-frame clones, with some not included. The sample holds more than 95,000 clones; approximately 95% are singletons and the top ten take roughly 0.21%. The sample consisted of T cells isolated from PBMCs. These receptors were collected from a human donor in good health.

The V gene is TRBV4-1, the J gene TRBJ2-3; D uncertain. The CDR3 length is 16 residues. V dropped 2 bases and J dropped 0 bases, with 12 bases sitting between them. Germline-derived CDR1 and CDR2 are MGHRA and YSYEKL. The CDR3 is CASSQSSSASTDTQYF. CDR3 sequence (DNA): TGCGCCAGCAGCCAATCGTCGAGCGCCAGCACAGATACGCAGTATTTT.

The V call is TRBV10-3, the J call TRBJ2-3; 12 nucleotides line up with TRBD2. J gave up 1 base and V 6 bases, and 8 bases lay outside the gene matches. Germline loops: CDR1 ENHRY, CDR2 SYGVKD. The CDR3 has 17 residues. CDR3 amino acids: CAIRTTSGSSGTDTQYF. Here the CDR3 DNA reads TGTGCCATCAGGACGACTAGCGGGAGCTCTGGCACAGATACGCAGTATTTT.

The rearrangement joins TRBV14 to TRBJ1-1; 7 bases fit TRBD1. The CDR3 has 15 residues. Germline V gene lookup returns CDR1 SGHDN and CDR2 FVKESK. After removal of 8 bases from V and 4 bases from J, the junction contained 13 bases not matched to a gene. CDR3 protein: CASDPRGWSSTEAFF. The CDR3 DNA sequence: TGTGCCAGCGACCCCAGGGGGTGGTCGAGCACTGAAGCTTTCTTT.

The V gene is TRBV28, the J gene TRBJ1-2; D is unclear. The germline V gene has CDR1 MDHEN and CDR2 SYDVKM. The CDR3 spans 13 residues. Trimming took off 2 bases at V and 4 bases at J, with 8 bases between the two ends. The CDR3 loop reads CASSLQQSYGYTF. Written as DNA, the CDR3 is TGTGCCAGCAGTTTACAACAGTCCTATGGCTACACCTTC.

In nucleotides, the CDR3 is TGTGCCTGGAGTGAGACAGGGCTACTGCATACTAAGGGGTTCTTC. Translated, it gives CAWSETGLLHTKGFF. The chain links TRBV30 to TRBJ2-1, with 7 bases that match TRBD1. Trimming at V came to 1 base and at J to 15 bases, leaving 18 bases not matched to a gene. Per germline, CDR1 GTSNPN and CDR2 SVGIG (reference sequence). The CDR3 length is 15 residues.

V and J are TRBV5-1 and TRBJ1-1; no clear D. The CDR3 covers 15 residues. Trimming pared 1 base from V and 3 bases from J, leaving 13 bases between. Germline V gives CDR1 SGHRS, CDR2 YFSETQ. CDR3 nucleotides: TGCGCCAGCAGCTTGCAGCCCCCTAGAGACACTGAAGCTTTCTTT. This sequence encodes CASSLQPPRDTEAFF.

This chain links TRBV11-1 with TRBJ2-3; perhaps TRBD1 as D (5 bases). Germline assignment: CDR1 SGHAT and CDR2 FQDESV (reference sequence). The CDR3 has 16 amino acids. Deletions cut 1 base from V and 2 bases from J, with 13 bases between. In nucleotides, the CDR3 is TGTGCCAGCAGCTTAGAAGGGGCGTCAAACACAGATACGCAGTATTTT. As protein: CASSLEGASNTDTQYF.

This chain joins TRBV2 and TRBJ1-1; 12 bases agree with TRBD1. The CDR3 totals 13 residues. Trimming removed 6 bases from V and 4 bases from J; junction bases left unmatched: 0. Germline loops: CDR1 SNHLY, CDR2 FYNNEI. The CDR3 nucleotides read TGTGCCAGCAGGGGACAGGGGGCCACTGAAGCTTTCTTT. Residues: CASRGQGATEAFF. The full variable domain, rest sourced from reference TRBV2 and TRBJ1-1, is EPEVTQTPSHQVTQMGQEVILRCVPISNHLYFYWYRQILGQKVEFLVSFYNNEISEKSEIFDDQFSVERPDGSNFTLKIRSTKLEDSAMYFCASRGQGATEAFFGQGTRLTVV.

CDR3 in DNA: TGTGCCAGCAGCCCAAACCGGGACAGGGATACGCAGTATTTT. The encoded protein is CASSPNRDRDTQYF. The V call is TRBV6-6, the J call TRBJ2-3; 8 bases are shared with TRBD1. The CDR3 totals 14 residues. Germline CDR1 MNHNY, CDR2 SVGAGI (reference sequence). V lost 6 bases and J lost 6; bases outside the gene matches: 8.

The chain combines TRBV5-4 with TRBJ2-5, with 10 bases fitting TRBD2. Germline V gene sequence: CDR1 SGHNT, CDR2 YYREEE (reference sequence). The V segment lost 5 bases and the J segment 5 bases; nucleotides outside the gene matches: 12. The length of the CDR3 is 16 residues. The CDR3 loop is CASRAGGAGGQETQYF. The CDR3 DNA reads as TGTGCCAGCAGGGCAGGGGGAGCGGGAGGGCAGGAGACCCAGTACTTC.

The chain joins TRBV11-3 to TRBJ2-6; D is possibly TRBD1 (5 bases). Trimming removed 1 base at V and 6 bases at J, with 7 bases between. CDR1 SGHNT and CDR2 YENEEA come from the germline V gene. This CDR3 comprises 14 residues. CDR3 sequence reads: CASSLARAANVLTF. CDR3 nucleotide sequence: TGTGCCAGCAGCTTAGCCAGGGCGGCCAACGTCCTGACTTTC.

The rearrangement links TRBV5-4 to TRBJ2-1, with 10 bases that match TRBD2. CDR3 length: 20 amino acids. The V and J ends lost 5 bases and 1 base, in that order; junction bases with no gene match: 18. The germline V gene has CDR1 SGHNT and CDR2 YYREEE (reference sequence). CDR3 nucleotides: TGTGCCAGCAGTCTCGGACTAGCGGAACGACAAGTAGATTCCTACAATGAGCAGTTCTTC. Protein sequence: CASSLGLAERQVDSYNEQFF.

The genes are TRBV5-1 and TRBJ2-7; TRBD2 is a possible D gene (5 bases). Germline values: CDR1 SGHRS, CDR2 YFSETQ. This CDR3 is built from 13 residues. V gave up 5 bases and J gave up 0 bases, with 9 bases separating them. CDR3 residues: CASSSGSSYEQYF. CDR3 DNA sequence: TGCGCCAGCAGTTCGGGATCCTCCTACGAGCAGTACTTC.

This clone was counted once. The chain employs TRBV7-9 and TRBJ2-2; no clear D gene. The V and J ends lost 1 base and 9 bases respectively, with 15 bases between them. The CDR3 extends over 15 amino acids. Germline CDR1 is SEHNR and CDR2 is FQNEAQ (reference sequence). CDR3 nucleotides: TGTGCCAGCAGCTTAGATTCCTCTGCAGTCCGGGAGCTGTTTTTT. It is translated as CASSLDSSAVRELFF.

This clone was seen only once. V is TRBV7-2 and J is TRBJ1-1; no clear D gene. Germline V CDR1 and CDR2: SGHTA, FQGNSA. The CDR3 totals 11 residues. With 3 bases removed from V and 6 bases from J, the gap between germline ends came to 5 bases. The CDR3, as DNA: TGTGCCAGCAGCTTCTCAGCTGAAGCTTTCTTT. Amino acid sequence: CASSFSAEAFF.

The CDR3 coding sequence is TGTGCCAGTAGTATAGATCCCACAGGGGCCATAATGGGGGAGCTGTTTTTT. Its protein is CASSIDPTGAIMGELFF. The chain joins TRBV19 to TRBJ2-2; 7 nucleotides line up with TRBD1. CDR1 is LNHDA, CDR2 SQIVND, per germline (reference sequence). After removal of 0 bases from V and 8 bases from J, the junction contained 12 bases not matched to a gene. This CDR3 region has 17 residues.

This clone has just one count. The chain combines TRBV28 with TRBJ2-7, with TRBD2 as a possible D gene (7 bases). This CDR3 region has 16 residues. V gave up 4 bases and J gave up 2 bases, with 18 bases separating them. Germline V gives CDR1 MDHEN, CDR2 SYDVKM. The CDR3 reads CASSYGGHSITYEQYF. In DNA, the CDR3 is TGTGCCAGCAGTTACGGGGGGCACAGTATCACCTACGAGCAGTACTTC.

This clone was seen a single time. The chain links TRBV27 to TRBJ1-1, with a possible D match to TRBD1 (5 bases). Germline CDR1 MNHEY, CDR2 SMNVEV (reference sequence). The CDR3 runs to 15 residues. V lost 0 bases and J 0 bases, leaving 8 bases between the germline ends. CDR3 region: CASSLSAGMNTEAFF. In DNA, the CDR3 is TGTGCCAGCAGTTTATCTGCAGGGATGAACACTGAAGCTTTCTTT.

A single count supports this clone. The V gene is TRBV30, the J gene TRBJ2-7; a weak D match, TRBD2 (5 bases). V was cut by 4 bases and J by 0 bases, with 10 bases left in between. CDR1 and CDR2 (germline): GTSNPN, SVGIG (reference sequence). This CDR3 is 13 amino acids long. CDR3 residues: CAWNKGSSYEQYF. CDR3 nucleotides: TGTGCCTGGAACAAAGGGAGCTCCTACGAGCAGTACTTC.

The CDR3: CASSTQTDSYEQYF. CDR3 in DNA: TGTGCCAGTAGTACCCAGACAGATTCCTACGAGCAGTACTTC. The rearrangement links TRBV19 to TRBJ2-7; D might be TRBD1 (5 bases). V was cut by 4 bases and J by 1 base, with 11 bases left in between. The CDR3 totals 14 residues. CDR1 LNHDA and CDR2 SQIVND come from the germline V gene (reference sequence).

This clone showed up just once. The rearrangement joins TRBV5-6 to TRBJ2-7; perhaps TRBD1 as D (6 bases). With 2 bases removed from V and 13 bases from J, the gap between germline ends came to 16 bases. The germline gives CDR1 SGHDT, CDR2 YYEEEE. This CDR3 contains 12 residues. The CDR3 coding sequence is TGTGCCAGCAGCTTAGGGGACACCCTACTCTACTTC. Encoded protein: CASSLGDTLLYF. The whole variable domain, filled in from reference TRBV5-6 and TRBJ2-7, reads DAGVTQSPTHLIKTRGQQVTLRCSPKSGHDTVSWYQQALGQGPQFIFQYYEEEERQRGNFPDRFSGHQFPNYSSELNVNALLLGDSALYLCASSLGDTLLYFGPGTRLTVT.

This chain connects TRBV6-5 to TRBJ1-2, with D maybe TRBD1 (5 bases). The V end lost 7 bases, the J end lost 7 bases, and 13 bases lay between the germline ends. CDR1 and CDR2 (germline): MNHEY, SVGAGI. The CDR3 is 12 amino acids. The DNA for the CDR3 is TGTGCCAGCAATCAGGGATCGGGTGGCTACACCTTC. Amino acids: CASNQGSGGYTF.

The chain uses TRBV2 and TRBJ1-4; D remains ambiguous. This CDR3 is 14 amino acids long. V lost 0 bases and J 4 bases, leaving 6 bases between the germline ends. Per the germline V gene, CDR1 is SNHLY and CDR2 is FYNNEI. Here the CDR3 DNA reads TGTGCCAGCAGTGAAGCTTCCAGTAATGAAAAACTGTTTTTT. Its translation is CASSEASSNEKLFF.

The chain is built from TRBV6-5 and TRBJ2-5; TRBD2 might be the D (6 bases). CDR1 and CDR2 (germline): MNHEY, SVGAGI. The CDR3 sequence is 13 residues long. Trimming left V 8 bases short and J 5 bases short, with 15 bases between. The DNA of the CDR3 is TGTGCCAGCTCAGTAGTGGAGGGCGAGACCCAGTACTTC. Residues: CASSVVEGETQYF.

The chain combines TRBV5-1 with TRBJ1-2; 8 bases fit TRBD1. The V and J ends lost 0 bases and 7 bases, in that order; junction bases with no gene match: 5. Germline V gives CDR1 SGHRS, CDR2 YFSETQ. The CDR3 covers 14 residues. This CDR3 reads CASSLGQGPGGYTF. The CDR3 coding sequence is TGCGCCAGCAGCTTGGGACAGGGGCCAGGTGGCTACACCTTC.

This clone occurred once. The chain joins TRBV27 to TRBJ1-3; unclear D gene. The CDR3 spans 17 residues. Trimming took 3 bases from V and 2 from J, leaving 17 bases between them. In germline, CDR1 is MNHEY, CDR2 SMNVEV (reference sequence). This chain's CDR3 is CASSFSYTDLPGNTIYF. The CDR3 nucleotides read TGTGCCAGCAGTTTCTCTTATACAGACCTACCTGGAAACACCATATATTTT.

The V gene is TRBV4-1, the J gene TRBJ2-5; D is undetermined. CDR3 length: 13 amino acids. V was trimmed by 2 bases and J by 3 bases, leaving 7 bases between them. CDR1 is MGHRA and CDR2 is YSYEKL in the germline V gene. The CDR3 DNA is TGCGCCAGCAGCCAATTAATAGAAGAGACCCAGTACTTC. As protein: CASSQLIEETQYF.

This clone was observed a few times. The V gene is TRBV28, the J gene TRBJ1-5; 7 nucleotides match TRBD1. The CDR3 sequence is 14 residues long. V lost 7 bases, J lost 0 bases, and 3 bases stayed unmatched. Germline-derived CDR1 and CDR2 are MDHEN and SYDVKM. The DNA of the CDR3 is TGTGCCAGCAACGACAGGGTTAGCAATCAGCCCCAGCATTTT. Translating it yields CASNDRVSNQPQHF.